Described below is a single T cell receptor (beta chain) sequence and its context. The sample comes from a study of shared T cell receptors in the human thymus. Assay used: immunoSEQ multiplex PCR; TCRdb lists only in-frame clones, some missing. The sample includes about 380,000 clones, roughly 94% of them seen just once. V was trimmed by 3 bases and J by 2 bases, leaving 10 bases between them. This CDR3 region has 15 residues. Germline V CDR1 and CDR2: SGHTA, FQGNSA. This sequence was found in a human donor. The rearrangement joins TRBV7-2 to TRBJ2-2; weak D call: TRBD1 (6 bases). Specimen: thymocytes. The CDR3 spells CASSFRDKNTGELFF. The CDR3, as DNA: TGTGCCAGCAGCTTCCGGGACAAAAACACCGGGGAGCTGTTTTTT.